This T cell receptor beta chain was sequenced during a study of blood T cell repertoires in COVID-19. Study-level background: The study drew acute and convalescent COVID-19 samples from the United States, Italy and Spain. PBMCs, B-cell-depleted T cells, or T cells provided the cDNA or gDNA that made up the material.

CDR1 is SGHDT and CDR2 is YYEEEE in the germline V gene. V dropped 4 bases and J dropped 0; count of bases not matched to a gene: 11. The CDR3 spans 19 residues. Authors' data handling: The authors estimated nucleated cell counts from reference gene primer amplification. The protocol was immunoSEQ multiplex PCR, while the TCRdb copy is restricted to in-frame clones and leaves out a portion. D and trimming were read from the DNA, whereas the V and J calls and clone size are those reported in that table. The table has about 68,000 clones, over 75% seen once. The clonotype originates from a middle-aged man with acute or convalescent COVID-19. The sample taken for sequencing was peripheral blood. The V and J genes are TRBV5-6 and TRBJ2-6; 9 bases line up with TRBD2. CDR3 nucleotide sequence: TGTGCCAGCAGCCCCAGCGGGGGGAACAGCTACTCTGGGGCCAACGTCCTGACTTTC. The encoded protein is CASSPSGGNSYSGANVLTF. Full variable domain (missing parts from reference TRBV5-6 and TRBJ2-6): DAGVTQSPTHLIKTRGQQVTLRCSPKSGHDTVSWYQQALGQGPQFIFQYYEEEERQRGNFPDRFSGHQFPNYSSELNVNALLLGDSALYLCASSPSGGNSYSGANVLTFGAGSRLTVL.